Sequencing of this TCR beta chain was carried out in a study of OX40 agonist ivuxolimab in advanced cancers. Study as a whole: Every 2 weeks, patients got intravenous ivuxolimab at one of six dose levels (0.01-10 mg/kg).

Sequencing used immunoSEQ multiplex PCR; TCRdb keeps in-frame clones, though not all of them. The top ten hold 0.5% to 0.65% of the sample, which has about 46,000 clones, over 75% seen once. CDR3 length equals 12 residues. With 5 bases removed from V and 2 bases from J, the gap between germline ends came to 1 base. The germline CDR1 and CDR2 sequences are WSHSY and SAAADI. The TCR originated in an adult with an advanced solid tumor such as melanoma, head and neck, liver or kidney cancer. The rearrangement uses TRBV10-2 and TRBJ2-6; D remains ambiguous. The material sequenced was CD4+ or CD8+ T cells sorted from blood, taken in a trial of the OX40 agonist ivuxolimab. Here the CDR3 reads CASSTGANVLTF. CDR3 DNA sequence: TGCGCCAGCAGTACTGGGGCCAACGTCCTGACTTTC.